The 10 T cell receptor beta chains presented below share a single source sample, sequenced in a study of blood T cell repertoires in COVID-19. Generated by immunoSEQ multiplex PCR, the TCRdb table keeps only in-frame clones and is missing some. The sample shows 90,000 to 150,000 clones, 75% to 85% of them seen only once. The material sequenced was peripheral blood. These receptors came from a woman of 80 years or more with acute or convalescent COVID-19.

The chain uses TRBV19 and TRBJ1-5; 10 positions match TRBD1. Germline CDR1 LNHDA, CDR2 SQIVND (reference sequence). The CDR3 loop spans 15 amino acids. With 5 bases clipped from V and 4 bases from J, the junction kept 5 bases outside the gene matches. The CDR3 spells CASSPRTGGNQPQHF. The CDR3 DNA follows: TGTGCCAGTAGTCCGAGGACAGGGGGTAATCAGCCCCAGCATTTT.

V is TRBV28 and J is TRBJ2-7; D is possibly TRBD2 (6 bases). This CDR3 is built from 14 residues. Germline V CDR1 and CDR2: MDHEN, SYDVKM. The germline V and J ends were trimmed by 2 bases and 3 bases, with 11 bases remaining between them. CDR3 in amino acids: CASSLAGSNYEQYF. The CDR3 DNA sequence: TGTGCCAGCAGTTTAGCGGGGAGTAACTACGAGCAGTACTTC.

This chain uses TRBV9 with TRBJ1-3, with D perhaps TRBD1 (6 bases). Germline CDR1 and CDR2: SGDLS and YYNGEE. V was cut by 3 bases and J by 0 bases, with 19 bases left in between. The CDR3 has 18 amino acids. The CDR3 loop is CASSEGPNVGGSGNTIYF. CDR3 bases: TGTGCCAGCAGCGAGGGGCCCAACGTAGGGGGCTCTGGAAACACCATATATTTT.

This clone was counted at least ten times. The rearrangement links TRBV28 to TRBJ2-3; TRBD2 aligns across 7 bases. V was clipped by 5 bases and J by 3 bases; unmatched bases: 11. The V gene's germline CDR1 is MDHEN and CDR2 SYDVKM. The CDR3 consists of 16 residues. CDR3 bases: TGTGCCAGCAGTGACGTCCGCGGGAGTAGGACAGATACGCAGTATTTT. It is translated as CASSDVRGSRTDTQYF.

The V call is TRBV29-1, the J call TRBJ1-4; unclear D gene. The CDR3 runs 12 residues. V was trimmed by 5 bases and J by 4 bases, leaving 8 bases between them. CDR1 is SQVTM and CDR2 is ANQGSEA in the germline V gene. CDR3 sequence: CSVREDNEKLFF. The CDR3 nucleotides read TGCAGCGTTAGAGAAGATAATGAAAAACTGTTTTTT.

The rearrangement joins TRBV2 to TRBJ1-2; the D is unclear. Per germline, CDR1 SNHLY and CDR2 FYNNEI. Trimming removed 3 bases at V and 5 bases at J, with 7 bases between. CDR3 length: 12 residues. The CDR3 nucleotides are TGTGCCAGCAGTGAGAGAGGATATGGCTACACCTTC. Translating it yields CASSERGYGYTF. The variable domain in full, completed from reference TRBV2 and TRBJ1-2, reads EPEVTQTPSHQVTQMGQEVILRCVPISNHLYFYWYRQILGQKVEFLVSFYNNEISEKSEIFDDQFSVERPDGSNFTLKIRSTKLEDSAMYFCASSERGYGYTFGSGTRLTVV.

This sequence joins TRBV18 and TRBJ2-1; a possible D gene is TRBD1 (6 bases). Trimming shortened V by 3 bases and J by 4 bases, and 16 bases separated the two germline ends. Germline V gives CDR1 KGHSH, CDR2 LQKENI. The CDR3 is 16 residues long. The CDR3 DNA is TGTGCCAGCTCACCCAACGCCAGGGGAACATACAATGAGCAGTTCTTC. It is translated as CASSPNARGTYNEQFF.

A single count supports this clone. V gene TRBV3-1 (or the pseudogene TRBV3-2) combines with J gene TRBJ2-3; no clear D gene. V was clipped by 0 bases and J by 5 bases, with 12 bases between them. The CDR3 spans 15 residues. Germline loops: CDR1 LGHDT, CDR2 YNNKEL (reference sequence). The CDR3 protein is CASSQDLRGRDTQYF. Written as DNA, the CDR3 is TGTGCCAGCAGCCAAGATCTCCGCGGTAGAGATACGCAGTATTTT.

This chain links TRBV4-2 with TRBJ2-7, with 9 bases matching TRBD2. Losses at the gene ends were 0 bases for V and 3 bases for J; bases not matched to a gene: 3. CDR1 is LGHNA, CDR2 YNFKEQ, per germline. CDR3 length equals 15 residues. In DNA, the CDR3 is TGTGCCAGCAGCCAAGATTCGCGGGAGGGCTACGAGCAGTACTTC. This codes for CASSQDSREGYEQYF.

The genes are TRBV3-1 (or the pseudogene TRBV3-2) and TRBJ2-7; TRBD2 aligns across 9 bases. Germline trimming cut 0 bases from V and 7 bases from J; bases unmatched to any gene: 13. Per the germline V gene, CDR1 is LGHDT and CDR2 is YNNKEL (reference sequence). The CDR3 runs to 17 residues. The chain's CDR3 is CASSQDPAASGTGEQYF. CDR3 coding DNA: TGTGCCAGCAGCCAAGATCCGGCGGCTAGCGGGACGGGAGAGCAGTACTTC.